This T cell receptor beta chain was documented in a study of T cells in Graves' hyperthyroidism and ophthalmopathy (dated 2019 in TCRdb). Broadly, across the study: Peripheral blood was collected at initial diagnosis, before any treatment. To identify distinguishing TCR V-J signatures, a discovery cohort of 95 to 100 patients was used, comprising some 43 with Graves' ophthalmopathy and around 60 with stable Graves' hyperthyroidism. Whether ophthalmopathy could be predicted prospectively was tested in an independent validation cohort made up of under 20 hyperthyroidism patients plus 17 patients who later progressed to ophthalmopathy. For training and testing, the 100 or so patients in the discovery cohort were randomly divided in a 7:3 ratio. Thyroid tissue and blood T-cell repertoires from several Graves' hyperthyroidism patients were also compared in the study. Once sampling was done, hyperthyroidism patients were given methimazole at a starting dose of 30 mg daily, whereas ophthalmopathy patients were given high-dose intravenous methylprednisolone. TCR Vbeta CDR3 sequencing of 120 to 150 peripheral blood samples (over 40 ophthalmopathy, approximately 80 hyperthyroidism and some 17 progressor patients) is reported in the paper. Results the study describes overall, beyond this receptor: A model built on a 13 V-J signature distinguished ophthalmopathy from stable hyperthyroidism, reaching around 87% sensitivity and 81.08% specificity in cross-validation and 80%/75% in testing. Most expanded thyroid clonotypes (frequency above 0.001) were also detected in blood, suggesting blood repertoires may reflect thyroid immune responses. Sample size was not statistically predetermined, and investigators were not blinded to group allocation. In validation, progression to ophthalmopathy was predicted by the model with 70.59% sensitivity and about 72% specificity, a median of 6.5 months before onset.

Stable Graves' hyperthyroidism was defined as the absence of progression to ophthalmopathy over 18 months of follow-up. Hyperthyroidism patients were aged 18 to 65 years and newly diagnosed, with disease duration of less than 2 months. Any patient with an uncontrolled infection, another autoimmune disease, pregnancy or lactation was excluded. Diagnoses relied on clinical symptoms, serum thyroxine and TRAb, thyroid ultrasound and orbital computed tomography. Ficoll-Paque density gradient centrifugation was used to isolate PBMCs from approximately 10 ml of fresh peripheral blood. Total RNA was extracted using Trizol reagent, and RNA quality was assessed on an Agilent 2100 Bioanalyzer. TCR beta CDR3 regions were amplified from RNA transcripts. The first round of RT-PCR for the TCR CDR3 was performed with the HTBI primer set and the Qiagen OneStep RT-PCR kit. Libraries were constructed in a second round of multiplex PCR, after which size selection and purification were performed. The libraries were sequenced on an Illumina HiSeq2000 using paired-end 100 bp reads. The paper's processing steps were these. SOAPnuke was used to process the raw data, throwing out any read that contained adapters or uncalled bases, had a mean Phred below 15, or lacked an exact constant-primer or identifier match. COPE v1.2.5 was used to merge high-quality paired reads, and clonotypes were defined as unique nucleotide sequences. MiTCR v1.1 was used to align the clonotypes against IMGT TRBV, TRBD and TRBJ reference segments. Only V-J combinations with frequency above 0.0001, covering 99% to 99.2% of repertoires, were analysed. A TCS score was defined as the ratio of F50 (clonal expansion) to E x V (chaos), with BLOSUM62-based TCRdist applied between CDR3 peptides within each V-J. Welch's t-statistics and random forest reduced 500 to 550 V-J features to fewer than 15, which were used in a naive Bayes classifier (R e1071). The similarity between thyroid and blood repertoires was quantified using the Morisita-Horn index. TCRdb itself trimmed the public reads at Q25 with fastp, ran MiXCR and retained productive beta chains. Rows with one shared CDR3 protein collapse into an entry with the most common genes and DNA. TCRdb's processing, not the study's, gives the V and J calls here. The table for this sample lists approximately 870,000 distinct CDR3 sequences; 38% of them were counted only once. Around 10% of the sample rests with the top ten.

Details on this clonotype: Its antigen is still unknown. The record has no base qualities; no much larger clone is one base away.

CDR1 and CDR2 (MNHEY, SVGAGI) derive from the germline V gene. The CDR3 holds 16 amino acids from the cysteine to the phenylalanine. Left in the record is the CDR3 DNA by itself, 48 bases read in frame from the first base. Trimming removed 6 bases from V and 0 bases from J, leaving 18 bases between the germline ends. Source material: blood. The chain is encoded by TRBV6-5 joined to TRBJ2-7, with an unclear D gene assignment. The sequence was collected from a man aged 18 to 35 with Graves' hyperthyroidism. The DNA reads as follows: TGTGCCAGCAGCTTAACGGCCCCGATCGGCTCCTACGAGCAGTACTTC. This sequence encodes CASSLTAPIGSYEQYF.